This T cell receptor beta chain was retrieved from a study of T cell changes during pregnancy in multiple sclerosis. The table came from immunoSEQ multiplex PCR; TCRdb's copy has only in-frame clones and leaves some out. The table has fewer than 55,000 clones, almost 90% seen once. Material: peripheral blood, obtained in the second trimester of pregnancy. The clonotype was recovered from a female donor in good health, enrolled as a control in a pregnancy study.

CDR3 region: CASSQVQNSGNTIYF. In nucleotides, the CDR3 is TGCGCCAGCAGCCAAGTTCAGAACTCTGGAAACACCATATATTTT. The chain recombines TRBV4-1 with TRBJ1-3; no firm D call. CDR3 length: 15 residues. Trimming took 1 base from V and 0 from J, leaving 7 bases between them. From germline, CDR1 is MGHRA and CDR2 YSYEKL.